A selection of T cell receptor beta chains follows, all from one sample in a study of memory CD4+ T cells and cytomegalovirus serostatus. This table comes from immunoSEQ multiplex PCR, and its TCRdb copy is limited to in-frame clones, with some not included. The sample carries about 64,000 clones, over 60% recorded once. The sample was memory CD4+ T cells from blood. All receptors derive from an adult in good health and CMV-seronegative. Both conserved end residues are trimmed from each CDR3. A D gene is named only where the DNA matches it firmly. A row's size may be missing; if present it is once, few, many or a size class.

J | size | D | V | CDR3
TRBJ1-2 | once | NA | TRBV7-9 | ASSFIGDYGYT
TRBJ2-1 | NA | TRBD1 | TRBV29-1 | SADRGSYNEQF
TRBJ1-6 | medium-sized | NA | TRBV6-5 | ASSYTGSRNSPLH
TRBJ1-1 | NA | NA | TRBV19 | ASSIKLYGNTEAF
TRBJ2-7 | NA | NA | TRBV27 | ASSSQGYEQY
TRBJ2-1 | NA | NA | TRBV4-1 | ASSQEEAVPGYYNEQF
TRBJ1-4 | NA | TRBD1 | TRBV27 | ASRMTGINEKLF
TRBJ1-2 | many | TRBD1 | TRBV5-6 | ASSFNRGDGYT
TRBJ2-7 | NA | NA | TRBV7-6 | ASSSPRDAFGEQY
TRBJ2-2 | NA | NA | TRBV2 | ASRSQANTGELF
TRBJ1-6 | NA | TRBD1 | TRBV10-3 | AISESDRENSPLH
TRBJ2-5 | NA | NA | TRBV7-9 | ASSPWEETQY
TRBJ2-2 | NA | NA | TRBV19 | ASSKSGNTGELF
TRBJ2-5 | NA | TRBD2 | TRBV5-8 | ASPTPPGREEETQY
TRBJ1-4 | NA | TRBD1 | TRBV5-1 | ASSPSGTGGEKLF
TRBJ2-7 | NA | TRBD2 | TRBV7-2 | ASSLDTSGSSYEQY
TRBJ1-3 | NA | NA | TRBV5-6 | ASSSFGTLGGNTIY
TRBJ2-3 | NA | NA | TRBV30 | AWSVRGGTLTDTQY
TRBJ2-5 | NA | NA | TRBV6-5 | ASRQLGAQETQY
TRBJ1-2 | NA | NA | TRBV6-4 | ASSPGGQSSFNYGYT
TRBJ1-2 | NA | NA | TRBV6-6 | ASSQQTGGYGYT
TRBJ1-4 | NA | TRBD1 | TRBV11-2 | ASSQGTGRNEKLF
TRBJ1-6 | few | TRBD1 | TRBV2 | ASRESGTGGSPLH
TRBJ2-3 | NA | NA | TRBV4-3 | ASSSQRRTDTQY
TRBJ1-3 | NA | NA | TRBV30 | AWQDMGGNTIY
TRBJ2-5 | few | NA | TRBV5-1 | ASSSGTSSLETQY
TRBJ2-1 | NA | TRBD1 | TRBV6-6 | ATHGQGKNEQF
TRBJ1-4 | NA | TRBD1 | TRBV5-1 | ASSFRKGAEKLF
TRBJ2-2 | few | NA | TRBV19 | ASSGIVGRGQDLNTGELF
TRBJ2-5 | NA | NA | TRBV5-1 | ASSLAAAANVETQY
TRBJ2-2 | NA | NA | TRBV6-5 | ASSGGWGNTGELF
TRBJ2-2 | NA | NA | TRBV2 | ASRRTGPGELF
TRBJ2-3 | NA | NA | TRBV5-4 | ASSLETATTDTQY
TRBJ1-5 | NA | NA | TRBV2 | ASSVGRGEFVGQPQH
TRBJ2-2 | once | TRBD1 | TRBV11-3 | ASSLMGQSNTGELF
TRBJ1-2 | many | NA | TRBV30 | AWSVGVSNYGYT
TRBJ1-1 | NA | NA | TRBV5-1 | ASSLDGRDTEAF
TRBJ2-2 | NA | TRBD2 | TRBV5-6 | ASSHGLAGFVGTGELF
TRBJ2-7 | NA | TRBD1 | TRBV2 | ASSGQGSGYEQY
TRBJ1-1 | NA | NA | TRBV20-1 | SASQGLGF
TRBJ2-7 | NA | NA | TRBV4-1 | ASSRDAVVYEQY
TRBJ1-1 | NA | NA | TRBV5-1 | ASSGRGGIEAF
TRBJ1-5 | NA | NA | TRBV7-6 | ASSLALNQPQH
TRBJ2-5 | few | TRBD1 | TRBV30 | AWSQQGQQETQY
TRBJ1-5 | NA | NA | TRBV6-1 | ASSIWAYQPQH
TRBJ2-2 | few | NA | TRBV9 | ASSAQGFTGELF
TRBJ1-5 | NA | NA | TRBV7-8 | ASSRGEQGNQPQH
TRBJ1-1 | NA | NA | TRBV2 | ASSGVVRNTEAF
TRBJ2-5 | few | NA | TRBV5-1 | ASSLGQVEETQY
TRBJ1-3 | NA | NA | TRBV7-9 | ASSLAGGGNTIY
TRBJ1-1 | NA | TRBD1 | TRBV28 | ASSPGQLRTEAF
TRBJ2-4 | NA | NA | TRBV23-1 | ASSPGALNFNY
TRBJ1-5 | NA | NA | TRBV4-2 | ASSQEWVQPQH